This T cell receptor (beta chain) is from a study of blood T cells in healthy people across ages. For the second PCR, which ran for roughly 7 to 11 cycles, a sample-barcoded 5' primer and a J-beta primer mix were used. Via MiXCR, TCRdb re-called the 5' RACE reads, giving one row per CDR3 protein. The table records approximately 580,000 distinct CDR3 sequences, around 24% of them present only once. CDR1 and CDR2 from the germline V gene are MGHRA and YSYEKL. The CDR3 spans 16 residues. V lost 6 bases to trimming and J lost 4 bases, with 21 bases between them. These data were likewise used in another study, on T cells of mothers and their children.

This clonotype was sampled from a boy aged 5-17 years in good health. Sequenced input: blood. The chain links TRBV4-1 to TRBJ2-5; tentatively, D is TRBD2 (6 bases). CDR3 amino acids: CASRVRAGLTRETQYF. The CDR3 nucleotides are TGCGCCAGCAGGGTCCGGGCGGGGCTAACTAGAGAGACCCAGTACTTC.